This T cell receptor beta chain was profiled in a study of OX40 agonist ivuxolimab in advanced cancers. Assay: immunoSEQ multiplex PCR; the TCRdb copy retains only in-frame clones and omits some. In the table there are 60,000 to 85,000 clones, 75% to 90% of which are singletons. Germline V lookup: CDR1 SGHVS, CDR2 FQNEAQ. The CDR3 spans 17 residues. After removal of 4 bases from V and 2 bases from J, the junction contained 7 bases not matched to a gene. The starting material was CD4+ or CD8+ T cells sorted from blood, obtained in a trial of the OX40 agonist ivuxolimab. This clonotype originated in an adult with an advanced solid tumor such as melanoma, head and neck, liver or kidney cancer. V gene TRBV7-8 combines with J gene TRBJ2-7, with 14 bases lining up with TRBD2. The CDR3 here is CASSSTGLAGAPYEQYF. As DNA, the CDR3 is TGTGCCAGCAGCTCCACGGGACTAGCGGGAGCCCCCTACGAGCAGTACTTC.